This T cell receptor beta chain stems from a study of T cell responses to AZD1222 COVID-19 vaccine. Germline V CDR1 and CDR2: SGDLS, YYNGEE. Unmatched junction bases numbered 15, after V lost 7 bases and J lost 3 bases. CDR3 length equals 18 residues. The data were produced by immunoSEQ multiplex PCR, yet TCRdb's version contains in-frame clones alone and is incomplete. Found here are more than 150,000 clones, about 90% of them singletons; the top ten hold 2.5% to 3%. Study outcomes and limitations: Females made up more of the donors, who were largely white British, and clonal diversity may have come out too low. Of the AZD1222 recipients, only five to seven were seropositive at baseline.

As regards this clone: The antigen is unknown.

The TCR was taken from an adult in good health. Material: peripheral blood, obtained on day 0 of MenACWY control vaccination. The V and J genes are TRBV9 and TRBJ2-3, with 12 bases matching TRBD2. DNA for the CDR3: TGTGCCAGCGGAACCGGGACTAGCGGGCCCCTAGGGACAGATACGCAGTATTTT. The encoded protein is CASGTGTSGPLGTDTQYF.